These 24 T cell receptor beta chains came from one sample sequenced in a study of tumor-infiltrating lymphocytes in primary liver carcinoma. From unsorted bulk tissue weighing roughly 17-32 mg, DNA and RNA were co-extracted. Researchers generated TCR beta cDNA from approximately 520 ng of total RNA, relying on a constant-region primer. Three nested multiplex PCR rounds of slightly modified ARM-PCR generated TCR beta libraries. Investigators reported that the first two PCR rounds, at about 9 cycles each, used TRBV1-TRBV30 forward primers with a C-beta reverse primer. Using its own MiXCR run on the multiplex PCR reads, TCRdb lists one record per CDR3 protein. The data show around 99,000 distinct CDR3 sequences, just over 65% seen once. Sequencing was done on a sample of tumor-adjacent normal liver tissue. These receptors originate from a man aged 35 to 55 with primary liver carcinoma and hepatitis B virus infection.

The V call is TRBV29-1, the J call TRBJ2-7; possibly TRBD2 for D (6 bases). This CDR3 region has 13 residues. V was cut by 5 bases and J by 10 bases, with 21 bases left in between. Per the germline V gene, CDR1 is SQVTM and CDR2 is ANQGSEA. The CDR3 bases are TGCAGCGTTCCCGGGACTGGGGGTTTCGACCAGTACTTC. Amino acid sequence: CSVPGTGGFDQYF.

As regards this clonotype: An end of the junction differs from the germline gene, which may be a read error. The chain combines TRBV11-2 with TRBJ2-3; 12 nucleotides agree with TRBD2. From germline, CDR1 is SGHAT and CDR2 FQNNGV. This CDR3 region has 15 residues. The CDR3 is CVSSLLAGGGDTQYF. Here the CDR3 DNA reads TGTGTCAGCAGCTTACTAGCGGGAGGAGGGGATACGCAGTATTTT.

With regard to this clonotype: One end of the junction is discordant with germline, which a read error may explain. The V and J genes are TRBV9 and TRBJ2-3; perhaps TRBD2 as D (7 bases). CDR1 and CDR2 (germline): SGDLS, YYNGEE. The CDR3 is 13 amino acids. The CDR3 DNA reads TGTGTCAGCAACCTAGGGGGGGCAGATACGCAGTATTTT. Translated: CVSNLGGADTQYF.

The chain joins TRBV20-1 to TRBJ2-3, with TRBD2 as a possible D gene (5 bases). V was shortened by 5 bases and J by 1 base, with 13 bases between the two germline ends. The CDR3 contains 14 residues. Germline CDR1 reads DFQATT; CDR2 reads SNEGSKA (reference sequence). CDR3 amino acids: CSARRVGGTDTQYF. The DNA for the CDR3 is TGCAGTGCTCGTCGGGTCGGGGGCACAGATACGCAGTATTTT.

In regard to this clonotype: Germline and junction disagree at one end, which may indicate a read error. The chain links TRBV11-2 to TRBJ2-1; D possibly corresponds to TRBD1 (9 bases). The CDR3 extends over 16 amino acids. Per the germline V gene, CDR1 is SGHAT and CDR2 is FQNNGV. The CDR3 region is CASNYGGGQGYDEQFF. For the CDR3, the DNA is TGTGCCAGCAACTACGGGGGGGGACAGGGCTACGATGAGCAGTTCTTC.

Comments on this clonotype: This likely comes from a read error, as the CDR3 has no conserved phenylalanine or tryptophan at its end. The DNA is omitted, as the CDR3 cannot be located on it reliably, and the CDR3 follows TCRdb's listing. The chain's CDR3 is CASSLESGNYEQYI. The chain is built from TRBV11-2 and TRBJ2-7. Germline V gene sequence: CDR1 SGHAT, CDR2 FQNNGV. 14 amino acids form the CDR3, both terminal residues included.

This clonotype came up once. This chain joins TRBV2 and TRBJ1-2; D not certain. Trimming took 7 bases from V and 1 from J, leaving 10 bases between them. This CDR3 is 13 amino acids long. Per germline, CDR1 SNHLY and CDR2 FYNNEI. The CDR3 spells CASNDGDNYGYTF. The CDR3 region has the DNA TGTGCCAGCAATGATGGGGATAACTATGGCTACACCTTC.

CDR3 nucleotide sequence: TGCGCCAGCAGCCAAGGGCCTAGCGGCACGGAGACGCAGTATTTT. Its translation is CASSQGPSGTETQYF. The chain has TRBV4-1 and TRBJ2-3; 7 nucleotides align to TRBD2. V trimming: 1 base; J trimming: 9 bases; junction bases outside the gene matches: 10. The CDR3 loop spans 15 amino acids. CDR1 and CDR2 (germline): MGHRA, YSYEKL.

Points on this clonotype: One junction end disagrees with the germline gene, perhaps due to a read error. The chain is built from TRBV4-1 and TRBJ2-5; 13 bases are a match to TRBD2. CDR3 length equals 16 residues. The germline V gene encodes CDR1 MGHRA and CDR2 YSYEKL. Here the CDR3 DNA reads TGCGCCAGCAGTCAAGGGACTAGCGGGAAAGGGGAGACCCAGTACTTC. Protein sequence: CASSQGTSGKGETQYF.

In this sample, this clonotype turned up many times. This chain joins TRBV6-1 and TRBJ2-2; D is perhaps TRBD1 or TRBD2 (5 bases each). V was shortened by 6 bases and J by 0 bases, with 14 bases between the two germline ends. CDR1 MNHNS and CDR2 SASEGT come from the germline V gene. The CDR3 contains 16 residues. The CDR3 spells CASSPAGTSNTGELFF. CDR3 bases: TGTGCCAGCAGCCCGGCCGGGACCTCGAACACCGGGGAGCTGTTTTTT.

Of note for this clonotype: The junction does not match germline at one end; this may be a read error. V and J are TRBV5-5 and TRBJ2-3; D uncertain. The CDR3 totals 13 residues. CDR1 SGHKS and CDR2 YYEKEE come from the germline V gene (reference sequence). The CDR3 DNA follows: TGTGCCAGCAGCTCGGACCCCACAGATACACAGTATTTT. It codes for CASSSDPTDTQYF.

About this clonotype: This may stem from a read error, because a much larger clone lies one nucleotide away. The CDR3 coding sequence is TGCGCCAGCAGCCAAGATGGCAGGGATCCTGAAGCTTTATTT. Its protein is CASSQDGRDPEALF. V is TRBV4-1 and J is TRBJ1-1, with D tentatively TRBD1 (5 bases). CDR3 length: 14 amino acids. Germline V gene data show CDR1 as MGHRA and CDR2 as YSYEKL.

As for this clonotype: Germline is not matched at one junction end, which may reflect a read error. The chain is built from TRBV10-3 and TRBJ2-4, with unresolved D. The CDR3 extends over 13 amino acids. Germline V gene data show CDR1 as ENHRY and CDR2 as SYGVKD. In nucleotides, the CDR3 is TGTACCATCTGTGAGCCAACTAAAAACATTCAGTACTTC. Amino acids: CTICEPTKNIQYF.

This rearrangement joins TRBV4-1 to TRBJ1-2; 7 positions agree with TRBD1. V trimming: 10 bases; J trimming: 0 bases; junction bases outside the gene matches: 5. This CDR3 contains 13 residues. The germline CDR1 and CDR2 sequences are MGHRA and YSYEKL. CDR3 coding DNA: TGCGCCATCAGTGGGACAGCTAACTATGGCTACACCTTC. Protein sequence: CAISGTANYGYTF.

Concerning this clonotype itself: The CDR3 ends on some other residue instead of the conserved phenylalanine or tryptophan, so this is likely a read error. The chain employs TRBV11-1 and TRBJ2-1, with 14 bases aligning to TRBD2. Germline assignment: CDR1 SGHAT and CDR2 FQDESV (reference sequence). The CDR3 is 17 amino acids. CDR3 in amino acids: CVSSLGLAGEVDNGQFI. The CDR3 DNA sequence: TGTGTCAGCAGCCTGGGACTAGCGGGAGAAGTTGACAATGGGCAGTTCATC.

Comment on this clonotype: Germline is not matched at one junction end, which may reflect a read error. V and J are TRBV5-5 and TRBJ1-2, with a possible D match to TRBD1 (6 bases). The CDR3 spans 14 residues. The V gene's germline CDR1 is SGHKS and CDR2 YYEKEE (reference sequence). The CDR3 coding sequence is TGTGCCAACAGCTTGTCTCAAGGGGGTGCTGGCTACACCTTC. It encodes CANSLSQGGAGYTF.

On this clonotype: A read error may explain this, as a much larger clone is one base away. The V and J genes are TRBV5-5 and TRBJ2-7, with TRBD2 matching over 11 bases. V shed 10 bases, J shed 7 bases, and the junction held 10 bases outside the gene matches. The CDR3 runs 13 residues. Germline CDR1 and CDR2: SGHKS and YYEKEE (reference sequence). The CDR3 loop is CAYGGTSGGEQYF. The CDR3 DNA sequence: TGTGCCTACGGGGGGACTAGCGGAGGGGAGCAGTACTTC.

Details on this clonotype: The conserved closing phenylalanine or tryptophan is absent in this CDR3, likely reflecting a read error. The limits of the CDR3 on the DNA are not certain, so only TCRdb's listed CDR3 is given. This CDR3 is CASSLVALAGIGELLL. The chain carries TRBV11-2 and TRBJ2-2; the D call of TRBD2 is as the table states it, not checked on the DNA. Germline V gives CDR1 SGHAT, CDR2 FQNNGV. The CDR3 has 16 amino acids, counting both end residues.

Concerning this clonotype: The conserved final phenylalanine or tryptophan is absent from the CDR3, which likely points to a read error. This sequence joins TRBV5-1 and TRBJ2-7; weak D call: TRBD1 (6 bases). The CDR3 is made up of 14 amino acids. V was shortened by 4 bases and J by 0 bases, with 11 bases between the two germline ends. The germline gives CDR1 SGHRS, CDR2 YFSETQ. In DNA form, the CDR3 reads TGCGCCAGCAGCCCAGGGGTTGGCTCCTACGAGCAGTACCTC. Translating gives CASSPGVGSYEQYL.

About this clonotype: One end of the junction varies from germline; a read error may be responsible. This chain connects TRBV5-5 to TRBJ1-2; tentative D call: TRBD1 (5 bases). CDR1 and CDR2 from the germline V gene are SGHKS and YYEKEE (reference sequence). This CDR3 is built from 15 residues. CDR3 protein: CASSPWSLLGDGYAF. In nucleotides, the CDR3 is TGTGCCAGCAGCCCCTGGTCTCTTCTTGGGGACGGCTACGCCTTC.

About this clonotype itself: The conserved phenylalanine or tryptophan normally closing the CDR3 is absent here, so this likely arose from a read error. V gene TRBV11-2 combines with J gene TRBJ2-7; the D is unclear. V was cut by 6 bases and J by 6 bases, with 21 bases left in between. Germline CDR1 and CDR2: SGHAT and FQNNGV. The CDR3 length is 15 residues. The CDR3 nucleotides read TGTGCCAGCAGTACGATCGGTGGGAAGATGGGCGAGCAGTACCTC. Its protein is CASSTIGGKMGEQYL.

Comment on this clonotype: No conserved phenylalanine or tryptophan is present at the end of the CDR3, so a read error is the likely explanation. This rearrangement joins TRBV6-5 to TRBJ2-1, with 10 bases matching TRBD1. V lost 5 bases to trimming and J lost 7 bases; unmatched junction nucleotides: 2. The CDR3 is made up of 13 amino acids. Germline loops: CDR1 MNHEY, CDR2 SVGAGI. CDR3 sequence (DNA): TGTGCCAGCAGTCAGGACAGGGGGAATGAGCAGTTCTTA. Amino acid sequence: CASSQDRGNEQFL.

In the case of this clonotype: Given a much more abundant clone one base away, this may be a read error. The genes are TRBV7-8 and TRBJ2-7; 8 bases are shared with TRBD1. Trimming at V came to 4 bases and at J to 3 bases, leaving 17 bases not matched to a gene. This CDR3 has 18 amino acids. Germline CDR1 and CDR2: SGHVS and FQNEAQ. The CDR3: CASSSRTGLAGGNYEQYF. The CDR3 region has the DNA TGTGCCAGCAGCTCGCGGACAGGGCTGGCAGGGGGTAACTACGAGCAGTACTTC.

This chain connects TRBV29-1 to TRBJ2-7; no clear D gene. CDR3 length: 15 residues. With 0 bases removed from V and 1 base from J, the gap between germline ends came to 13 bases. Per the germline V gene, CDR1 is SQVTM and CDR2 is ANQGSEA. The CDR3 nucleotides are TGCAGCGTTGAAGATCAAGAGGCTCCTTCCTACGAGCAGTACTTC. Residues: CSVEDQEAPSYEQYF.